The rows below give T cell receptor beta chains drawn from one sample of a study of blood T cell repertoires in COVID-19. Repertoires were generated with immunoSEQ multiplex PCR, while TCRdb's copy carries only in-frame clones and drops some. The sample records fewer than 250,000 clones, 65% to 90% being singletons. The source material was PBMCs or T cells enriched from blood (not recorded which). These receptors all stem from a woman in her thirties or forties with acute COVID-19. Both conserved end residues are part of each CDR3. A D gene is named only where the DNA matches it firmly. Part of the rows lack a size; the others show once, few, many or a class for expanded clones.

j_gene,abundance,v_gene,d_gene,CDR3nt,CDR3aa
TRBJ1-1,.,TRBV5-1,.,TGCGCCAGCACCCGACCCGAACAGGGGAACACTGAAGCTTTCTTT,CASTRPEQGNTEAFF
TRBJ1-1,few,TRBV7-9,.,TGTGCCAGCAGCTCCAGGGGAAACACTGAAGCTTTCTTT,CASSSRGNTEAFF
TRBJ2-7,.,TRBV27,TRBD1,TGTGCCAGCAGTTTAAGTGCAGGGGGACACGGCGAGCAGTACTTC,CASSLSAGGHGEQYF
TRBJ2-7,.,TRBV7-6,.,TGTGCCAGCAGCTTAGAAGGGACACCAACCTACGAGCAGTACTTC,CASSLEGTPTYEQYF
TRBJ2-7,.,TRBV9,.,TGTGCCAGCAGCGGCGGGGCCTCTACCTACGAGCAGTACTTC,CASSGGASTYEQYF
TRBJ2-7,.,TRBV27,TRBD1,TGTGCCAGCAGTTCTGGCCGGACAGGGGTCTACGAGCAGTACTTC,CASSSGRTGVYEQYF
TRBJ2-3,once,TRBV4-1,TRBD2,TGCGCCAGCAGCCAAGGAGGGGCCAAGCGGGGTCGCACAGATACGCAGTATTTT,CASSQGGAKRGRTDTQYF
TRBJ1-1,.,TRBV27,.,TGTGCCAGCAGTTTAGAGGCAGGGAATGGTAACACTGAAGCTTTCTTT,CASSLEAGNGNTEAFF
TRBJ1-1,.,TRBV7-8,TRBD1,TGTGCCAGCAGCTTATTAGGTCAGGGGGCCATGAACACTGAAGCTTTCTTT,CASSLLGQGAMNTEAFF
TRBJ1-2,.,TRBV5-6,TRBD1,TGTGCCAGCAGCCCGACAGGGTCTGGTGGCTACACCTTC,CASSPTGSGGYTF
TRBJ1-3,.,TRBV13,.,TGTGCCAGCAGCTTAAGAGGCTCTGGAAACACCATATATTTT,CASSLRGSGNTIYF
TRBJ2-3,.,TRBV19,TRBD2,TGTGCCAGTAGTATTCCGGGACTAGCGGCTCAGGGGGATACGCAGTATTTT,CASSIPGLAAQGDTQYF
TRBJ2-1,.,TRBV10-2,TRBD2,TGCGCCAGCAGTGATCGGCTAGCGGGAGCCAATGAGCAGTTCTTC,CASSDRLAGANEQFF
TRBJ2-2,few,TRBV27,TRBD2,TGTGCCAGCACCCTAGCGCGGGGAGGGGTGACCGGGGAGCTGTTTTTT,CASTLARGGVTGELFF
TRBJ2-7,once,TRBV3-1/TRBV3-2,.,TGTGCCAGCAGCCAAGGACATCCCTCCTACGAGCAGTACTTC,CASSQGHPSYEQYF
TRBJ1-2,.,TRBV28,TRBD1,TGTGCCAGCAGTCAGGGGGGAGCGGACTATGGCTACACCTTC,CASSQGGADYGYTF
TRBJ2-1,.,TRBV6-6,TRBD2,TGTGCCAGCAGTCGGGGACTAGCGGGAGGGACTAAATCCTACAATGAGCAGTTCTTC,CASSRGLAGGTKSYNEQFF
TRBJ2-5,.,TRBV24-1,.,TGTGCCACCAGTGATTTCCCCGGTGAGACCCAGTACTTC,CATSDFPGETQYF
TRBJ1-2,once,TRBV19,.,TGTGCCAGTAGTGGTTACAGGGACGGCTACACCTTC,CASSGYRDGYTF
TRBJ1-3,.,TRBV12-3/TRBV12-4,.,TGTGCCAGCAGTACAGGAACAAACACCATATATTTT,CASSTGTNTIYF
TRBJ2-7,.,TRBV29-1,.,TGCAGCGTTGCTCTAGCGATAACCTACGAGCAGTACTTC,CSVALAITYEQYF
TRBJ2-1,.,TRBV7-2,.,TGTGCCAGCAGCCTAGGGGGGGTTGCGGGGAGGCGGGAGCAGTTCTTC,CASSLGGVAGRREQFF
TRBJ2-2,.,TRBV19,TRBD2,TGTGCCAGTAAAGGGACTAGCGGGAGAGGCACCGGGGAGCTGTTTTTT,CASKGTSGRGTGELFF
TRBJ1-6,once,TRBV28,.,TGTGCCAGCAGTTTTCCCAAACAGGGCACTACACCCCTCCACTTT,CASSFPKQGTTPLHF
TRBJ2-1,.,TRBV6-2/TRBV6-3,.,TGTGCCAGCAGTTACCAGGGGACAAGCATCTCCTACAATGAGCAGTTCTTC,CASSYQGTSISYNEQFF
TRBJ2-1,.,TRBV13,.,TGTGCCAGCAGCCCCGGCGGGGCCCGGCGGGCCTACAATGAGCAGTTCTTC,CASSPGGARRAYNEQFF
TRBJ1-1,.,TRBV2,.,TGTGCCAGCAGGCGGGACGTAAACGGTAACACTGAAGCTTTCTTT,CASRRDVNGNTEAFF
TRBJ1-6,.,TRBV5-1,.,TGCGCCAGCAGCTTGAACACCGGGAGACAGAGCTATAATTCACCCCTCCACTTT,CASSLNTGRQSYNSPLHF
TRBJ2-2,.,TRBV28,TRBD1,TGTGCCAGCAGAACGAGACAGGGAGTAAACACCGGGGAGCTGTTTTTT,CASRTRQGVNTGELFF
TRBJ2-3,.,TRBV27,TRBD2,TGTGCCAGCAGTTTATCCATGGGGGGACTAGCGGGCTACACAGATACGCAGTATTTT,CASSLSMGGLAGYTDTQYF
TRBJ2-7,.,TRBV5-1,.,TGCGCCAGCAGCCCCGGGACTGCAATGTACGAGCAGTACTTC,CASSPGTAMYEQYF
TRBJ2-1,.,TRBV28,.,TGTGCCAGCAGACCCGGGACTGCAAGCTCCTACAATGAGCAGTTCTTC,CASRPGTASSYNEQFF
TRBJ2-7,once,TRBV7-2,.,TGTGCCAGCAGCTTAGAGGCCCGGGGTCCACTAAACTACGAGCAGTACTTC,CASSLEARGPLNYEQYF
TRBJ1-2,.,TRBV7-2,TRBD1,TGTGCCAGCAGCTCTGGGACAGCCCTTTATGGCTACACCTTC,CASSSGTALYGYTF
TRBJ2-7,.,TRBV27,.,TGTGCCAGCAGTTTAAACGGGAGACACTACGAGCAGTACTTC,CASSLNGRHYEQYF
TRBJ1-1,.,TRBV29-1,.,TGCAGCGTTGTTCGGGATTCAGCCATGAACACTGAAGCTTTCTTT,CSVVRDSAMNTEAFF
TRBJ2-1,few,TRBV10-3,TRBD2,TGTGCCATCAGTGATTTAGCGGGAGTAATAAATGAGCAGTTCTTC,CAISDLAGVINEQFF
TRBJ2-1,.,TRBV25-1,.,TGTGCCAGCAGTGCCTCCTCCTTGGAGAATGAGCAGTTCTTC,CASSASSLENEQFF
TRBJ2-7,.,TRBV18,TRBD2,TGTGCCAGCTCACCGACTAGCGGGAGTGGCTACGAGCAGTACTTC,CASSPTSGSGYEQYF
TRBJ1-4,.,TRBV28,TRBD1,TGTGCCAGCACCCCTGGGGACCTCCAGGGGGCAACTAATGAAAAACTGTTTTTT,CASTPGDLQGATNEKLFF
TRBJ2-7,.,TRBV9,.,TGTGCCAGCAGCCTGAACAGCTACGAGCAGTACTTC,CASSLNSYEQYF
TRBJ1-5,.,TRBV19,.,TGTGCCAGTAGTATAGGAGATTATAGCAATCAGCCCCAGCATTTT,CASSIGDYSNQPQHF
TRBJ1-2,.,TRBV11-2,TRBD1,TGTGCCAGCAGCTTTTCGACAGGGGCCTATGGCTACACCTTC,CASSFSTGAYGYTF
TRBJ1-5,.,TRBV28,TRBD1,TGTGCCAGCAGTACTGCCAGGGGGCCGGGCAATCAGCCCCAGCATTTT,CASSTARGPGNQPQHF
TRBJ2-3,.,TRBV5-1,TRBD2,TGCGCCAGCAGCTTCTCAAGCGGGAAAGATACGCAGTATTTT,CASSFSSGKDTQYF
TRBJ1-5,.,TRBV27,TRBD1,TGTGCCATCCAGGGGGGACCAAATCAGCCCCAGCATTTT,CAIQGGPNQPQHF
TRBJ2-7,.,TRBV29-1,.,TGCAGCGTTGTGGGGGGTACCGGTGGGGTCTACGAGCAGTACTTC,CSVVGGTGGVYEQYF
TRBJ1-5,.,TRBV5-5,TRBD1,TGTGCCAGCAGCCCCGGGACAGGTTCTAATCAGCCCCAGCATTTT,CASSPGTGSNQPQHF
TRBJ2-6,once,TRBV6-2/TRBV6-3,TRBD1,TGTGCCAGCAGTTACGTTCTGGGACAGATCCTTTCTGGGGCCAACGTCCTGACTTTC,CASSYVLGQILSGANVLTF
TRBJ2-3,.,TRBV19,.,TGTGCCAGTAGGATTGGACACTTATCCGGTCCAAGCACAGATACGCAGTATTTT,CASRIGHLSGPSTDTQYF
TRBJ2-7,few,TRBV2,.,TGTGCCAGCAGTGAAACAGGGACCGAGCAGTACTTC,CASSETGTEQYF
TRBJ2-3,.,TRBV29-1,TRBD2,TGCAGCGTTGATGCAGCGGGAGCGGTAGATACGCAGTATTTT,CSVDAAGAVDTQYF
TRBJ2-1,.,TRBV7-2,.,TGTGCCAGCAGCCCTACTCTAGTCCGCCCTGGCAATGAGCAGTTCTTC,CASSPTLVRPGNEQFF